The rows below give T cell receptor beta chains drawn from one sample of a study of vaccination effects on CD4 cells after COVID-19. Repertoires were generated with immunoSEQ multiplex PCR, while TCRdb's copy carries only in-frame clones and drops some. The sample records tens of thousands of clones, 60% to 75% being singletons. The antigens these receptors bind are not known. Sample: CD4+ T cells from PBMCs cultured with HCoV-NL63 spike peptides, taken after COVID-19 vaccination. The receptors here all came from a human donor who received a COVID-19 vaccine. Both conserved end residues are part of each CDR3. A D gene is named only where the DNA matches it firmly. Some rows mark clone size as missing; the rest say once, few, many or name a class of expanded clone.

d_call	v_call	j_call	clone_size	cdr3_aa	cdr3_nt
.	TRBV4-2	TRBJ1-2	once	CASSHSGDTGYGYTF	TGTGCCAGCAGCCACAGCGGGGACACCGGCTATGGCTACACCTTC
.	TRBV18	TRBJ2-7	.	CASSPQGKTYEQYF	TGTGCCAGCTCACCGCAGGGTAAAACCTACGAGCAGTACTTC
.	TRBV10-3	TRBJ1-2	.	CAISESQGNYGYTF	TGTGCCATCAGTGAGTCCCAGGGGAACTATGGCTACACCTTC
TRBD2	TRBV6-6	TRBJ2-2	few	CASNNGRTGELFF	TGTGCCAGCAATAACGGGAGGACCGGGGAGCTGTTTTTT
.	TRBV6-4	TRBJ2-1	.	CASSANRGGLYNEQFF	TGTGCCAGCAGCGCAAACAGGGGAGGGTTGTACAATGAGCAGTTCTTC
.	TRBV3-1/TRBV3-2	TRBJ1-4	.	CASSGPGGGEKLFF	TGTGCCAGCAGCGGACCCGGTGGGGGGGAAAAACTGTTTTTT
.	TRBV19	TRBJ1-4	.	CASSSTVEANEKLFF	TGTGCCAGTAGTTCCACGGTTGAGGCTAATGAAAAACTGTTTTTT
TRBD1	TRBV6-5	TRBJ1-2	.	CASGTDMGYGYTF	TGTGCCAGCGGGACAGATATGGGTTATGGCTACACCTTC
.	TRBV5-1	TRBJ1-1	.	CASSLEQGNTEAFF	TGCGCCAGCAGCTTGGAACAGGGGAACACTGAAGCTTTCTTT
TRBD2	TRBV7-8	TRBJ2-3	.	CASSFNLAGYSDTQYF	TGTGCCAGCAGTTTTAATCTAGCGGGGTACTCAGATACGCAGTATTTT
.	TRBV3-1/TRBV3-2	TRBJ1-3	.	CASSLEAMSSGNTIYF	TGTGCCAGCAGCCTCGAGGCCATGAGCTCTGGAAACACCATATATTTT
.	TRBV12-5	TRBJ1-1	.	CASGSGRGNTEAFF	TGTGCTAGTGGTTCAGGCAGGGGGAACACTGAAGCTTTCTTT
.	TRBV18	TRBJ1-1	.	CASSLGMNTEAFF	TGTGCCAGCTCACTAGGTATGAACACTGAAGCTTTCTTT
.	TRBV7-2	TRBJ2-2	.	CASSLSSGTPGELFF	TGTGCCAGCAGCTTAAGCTCCGGGACACCCGGGGAGCTGTTTTTT
.	TRBV27	TRBJ2-1	.	CASSPLLSGEQFF	TGTGCCAGCAGTCCCCTCCTTAGTGGTGAGCAGTTCTTC
.	TRBV5-6	TRBJ1-4	.	CASSSLGAGSEEKLFF	TGTGCCAGCAGCTCTCTAGGCGCAGGGTCAGAGGAAAAACTGTTTTTT
TRBD2	TRBV7-9	TRBJ2-7	few	CASSLSLAGDEQYF	TGTGCCAGCAGCTTATCCCTAGCGGGCGACGAGCAGTACTTC
TRBD1	TRBV19	TRBJ1-6	few	CASSLITGTVNSPLHF	TGTGCCAGTAGTCTTATAACCGGGACAGTTAATTCACCCCTCCACTTT
.	TRBV7-9	TRBJ2-7	.	CASSLGTGSYEQYF	TGTGCCAGCAGCTTAGGGACGGGATCCTACGAGCAGTACTTC
.	TRBV30	TRBJ2-6	once	CAWSALASGANVLTF	TGTGCCTGGAGTGCCCTTGCCTCTGGGGCCAACGTCCTGACTTTC